Sequencing of this TCR beta chain was carried out in a study of vaccination effects on CD4 cells after COVID-19. In the study overall: A couple of convalescent patients each provided a sample, at 16 days and at one week before vaccination. Overall study results and limits: Late post-vaccination, clones induced by infection and those induced by vaccine underwent marked clonal contraction.

A roughly 11-day culture period preceded the isolation of CD4+ T cells. PCR showed that the person got SARS-CoV-2 infection at some point between March and December 2020. Assay used: immunoSEQ multiplex PCR; TCRdb lists only in-frame clones, some missing. The data show approximately 45,000 clones, roughly four fifths seen once. Per germline, CDR1 GTSNPN and CDR2 SVGIG (reference sequence). CDR3 length: 16 amino acids. With 3 bases removed from V and 3 bases from J, the gap between germline ends came to 15 bases. This clone was counted only a few times. Its antigen is as yet unknown. The sequencing used CD4+ T cells from PBMCs cultured without peptide, collected before COVID-19 vaccination. The chain uses TRBV30 and TRBJ2-6; D might be TRBD2 (7 bases). The clonotype originates from a human donor who had a prior SARS-CoV-2 infection. CDR3 loop: CAWRSEGGLGANVLTF. For the CDR3, the DNA is TGTGCCTGGAGGAGTGAGGGGGGGCTTGGGGCCAACGTCCTGACTTTC. Full variable domain (rest looked up from reference TRBV30 and TRBJ2-6): SQTIHQWPATLVQPVGSPLSLECTVEGTSNPNLYWYRQAAGRGLQLLFYSVGIGQISSEVPQNLSASRPQDRQFILSSKKLLLSDSGFYLCAWRSEGGLGANVLTFGAGSRLTVL.